These 19 T cell receptor beta chains share one sample of origin, sequenced in a study of blood T cell repertoires in COVID-19. Repertoires were generated with immunoSEQ multiplex PCR, while TCRdb's copy carries only in-frame clones and drops some. The sample lists approximately 170,000 clones; about 85% were seen once. The sequenced sample consisted of peripheral blood. All receptors come from a man older than 75 with COVID-19, enrolled during active disease.

The chain is built from TRBV9 and TRBJ2-5; TRBD2 might be the D (6 bases). The CDR3 consists of 13 residues. The germline V gene has CDR1 SGDLS and CDR2 YYNGEE. Trimming removed 5 bases at V and 5 bases at J, with 13 bases between. The CDR3 sequence: CASSMAGSETQYF. The CDR3 bases are TGTGCCAGCAGTATGGCGGGGAGTGAGACCCAGTACTTC.

V and J are TRBV19 and TRBJ1-4; 11 nucleotides align to TRBD1. V dropped 7 bases and J dropped 6; count of bases not matched to a gene: 13. The germline V gene encodes CDR1 LNHDA and CDR2 SQIVND (reference sequence). The CDR3 spans 17 residues. DNA of the CDR3: TGTGCCAGTAACCTCGGACAGGGGGCGGGTAGTTATGAAAAACTGTTTTTT. Residues: CASNLGQGAGSYEKLFF.

This clone occurred a few times. This chain uses TRBV2 with TRBJ2-5; 8 bases map to TRBD2. The CDR3 is made up of 15 amino acids. CDR1 and CDR2 from the germline V gene are SNHLY and FYNNEI. Trimming at V came to 6 bases and at J to 1 base, leaving 7 bases not matched to a gene. The CDR3 bases are TGTGCCAGCAGCAGAATGCGGGGGGTCCAAGAGACCCAGTACTTC. It specifies CASSRMRGVQETQYF. Using reference TRBV2 and TRBJ2-5 for the parts outside the CDR3, the full variable domain is EPEVTQTPSHQVTQMGQEVILRCVPISNHLYFYWYRQILGQKVEFLVSFYNNEISEKSEIFDDQFSVERPDGSNFTLKIRSTKLEDSAMYFCASSRMRGVQETQYFGPGTRLLVL.

The rearrangement links TRBV5-1 to TRBJ2-1, with TRBD1 identical over 11 bases. The J segment lost 0 bases and the V segment lost 6 bases, leaving 2 bases of the junction unmatched. The length of the CDR3 is 15 residues. CDR1 and CDR2 (germline): SGHRS, YFSETQ. CDR3 sequence reads: CASNGQGASYNEQFF. CDR3 nucleotide sequence: TGCGCCAGCAATGGACAGGGGGCCTCCTACAATGAGCAGTTCTTC.

The chain couples TRBV27 to TRBJ1-1, with TRBD1 identical over 9 bases. The trim removed 7 bases at V and 6 bases at J, leaving 6 bases unmatched. The CDR3 is made up of 13 amino acids. The germline V gene encodes CDR1 MNHEY and CDR2 SMNVEV (reference sequence). CDR3 DNA sequence: TGTGCCAGCAAGGACAGGGGTGGTTCTGAAGCTTTCTTT. Translating gives CASKDRGGSEAFF.

This clone was seen repeatedly, ten times or more. The chain couples TRBV6-6 to TRBJ2-1, with TRBD2 matching over 13 bases. The J segment lost 9 bases and the V segment lost 5 bases, leaving 7 bases of the junction unmatched. The CDR3 sequence is 15 residues long. Germline CDR1 and CDR2: MNHNY and SVGAGI (reference sequence). CDR3 protein: CASSPTSGGGGEQFF. DNA for the CDR3: TGTGCCAGCAGTCCTACTAGCGGGGGGGGAGGTGAGCAGTTCTTC.

The chain carries TRBV20-1 and TRBJ2-7; 7 bases match TRBD1. CDR3 length: 11 residues. Unmatched junction bases numbered 6, after V lost 6 bases and J lost 7 bases. Per germline, CDR1 DFQATT and CDR2 SNEGSKA (reference sequence). The CDR3 reads CSARGQREQYF. The CDR3 region has the DNA TGCAGTGCCAGGGGACAGAGGGAGCAGTACTTC.

CDR3 nucleotides: TGTGCCAGCAGGGTACGAGGGGGAAGCTATGGCTACACCTTC. Protein sequence: CASRVRGGSYGYTF. The chain combines TRBV27 with TRBJ1-2, with D perhaps TRBD1 (6 bases). Germline V gene data show CDR1 as MNHEY and CDR2 as SMNVEV (reference sequence). V gave up 6 bases and J gave up 4 bases, with 15 bases separating them. The CDR3 runs to 14 residues.

The gene calls are TRBV6-5 and TRBJ2-5, with 7 positions matching TRBD2. Germline V lookup: CDR1 MNHEY, CDR2 SVGAGI. The CDR3 spans 13 residues. V was pared by 7 bases and J by 3 bases, with 5 bases of the junction left unmatched. CDR3 coding DNA: TGTGCCAGCACCAACGGGGGGAAAGAGACCCAGTACTTC. Amino acid sequence: CASTNGGKETQYF.

The chain employs TRBV5-1 and TRBJ2-5; 10 nucleotides align to TRBD2. V lost 4 bases to trimming and J lost 3 bases; unmatched junction nucleotides: 6. The CDR3 totals 15 residues. Germline-derived CDR1 and CDR2 are SGHRS and YFSETQ. The CDR3 protein is CASSPGLAWEETQYF. The CDR3 nucleotides are TGCGCCAGCAGCCCGGGACTAGCGTGGGAAGAGACCCAGTACTTC.

The chain links TRBV3-1 (or the pseudogene TRBV3-2) to TRBJ1-1; 9 bases agree with TRBD1. Germline trimming cut 4 bases from V and 5 bases from J; bases unmatched to any gene: 2. This CDR3 region has 13 residues. The germline gives CDR1 LGHDT, CDR2 YNNKEL (reference sequence). CDR3 in amino acids: CASSRGQGTEAFF. The CDR3 nucleotides read TGTGCCAGCAGCCGGGGACAGGGTACTGAAGCTTTCTTT.

The chain joins TRBV4-2 to TRBJ2-1; D gene unclear. V gave up 0 bases and J gave up 8 bases, with 5 bases separating them. Per germline, CDR1 LGHNA and CDR2 YNFKEQ. The CDR3 has 12 residues. CDR3 sequence: CASSQDRDEQFF. The CDR3 bases are TGTGCCAGCAGCCAAGACCGCGATGAGCAGTTCTTC.

The rearrangement uses TRBV6-5 and TRBJ2-6; D unresolved. The V end lost 2 bases, the J end lost 0 bases, and 5 bases lay between the germline ends. The germline gives CDR1 MNHEY, CDR2 SVGAGI. CDR3 length: 15 residues. The CDR3 loop is CASSYADSGANVLTF. CDR3 nucleotide sequence: TGTGCCAGCAGTTACGCGGACTCTGGGGCCAACGTCCTGACTTTC.

This sequence joins TRBV19 and TRBJ1-5; 7 bases align to TRBD1. This CDR3 region has 14 residues. The germline V gene encodes CDR1 LNHDA and CDR2 SQIVND (reference sequence). J lost 4 bases, V lost 4 bases, and 4 bases had no gene match. CDR3 region: CASSTQGGNQPQHF. DNA of the CDR3: TGTGCCAGTAGTACGCAGGGGGGTAATCAGCCCCAGCATTTT.

The table lists this clone with a count of one. The chain carries TRBV3-1 (or the pseudogene TRBV3-2) and TRBJ2-5; D might be TRBD1 (6 bases). This CDR3 spans 12 amino acids. V was clipped by 7 bases and J by 2 bases, with 8 bases between them. From germline, CDR1 is LGHDT and CDR2 YNNKEL (reference sequence). Here the CDR3 reads CASKTGQETQYF. The CDR3 DNA sequence: TGTGCCAGCAAAACAGGGCAAGAGACCCAGTACTTC.

The genes are TRBV5-5 and TRBJ1-4, with D possibly matching TRBD1 (5 bases). This CDR3 has 14 amino acids. V lost 2 bases and J lost 8, with 13 bases in between. Germline lookup yields CDR1 SGHKS and CDR2 YYEKEE (reference sequence). For the CDR3, the DNA is TGTGCCAGCAGCTTTATCGGGGGGGAAGAAAAACTGTTTTTT. Translation gives CASSFIGGEEKLFF.

The chain combines TRBV7-9 with TRBJ1-1; D unclear. V was trimmed by 0 bases and J by 3 bases, leaving 5 bases between them. CDR3 length: 13 amino acids. In germline, CDR1 is SEHNR, CDR2 FQNEAQ (reference sequence). The CDR3 bases are TGTGCCAGCAGCTTAGCGTCCTACACTGAAGCTTTCTTT. It specifies CASSLASYTEAFF.

J is TRBJ1-5 and V is TRBV19; a weak D match, TRBD1 (6 bases). Germline CDR1 reads LNHDA; CDR2 reads SQIVND (reference sequence). V was trimmed by 6 bases and J by 3 bases, leaving 12 bases between them. The CDR3 is 14 amino acids. This CDR3 is CASRPGGLNQPQHF. Here the CDR3 DNA reads TGTGCCAGTAGACCGGGGGGCCTCAATCAGCCCCAGCATTTT.

This chain connects TRBV10-1 to TRBJ2-2; D is possibly TRBD1 (6 bases). With 6 bases removed from V and 4 bases from J, the gap between germline ends came to 9 bases. Germline CDR1 is WNHNN and CDR2 is SYGVQD (reference sequence). The CDR3 is made up of 13 amino acids. The CDR3 DNA reads TGCGCCAGCAGCCGGGACACCACCGGGGAGCTGTTTTTT. Its protein is CASSRDTTGELFF.